One T cell receptor beta chain is described in this entry. The target of this receptor is not known. No base qualities exist here, and no much larger clone lies one base off it. Patients with a history of autoimmune disease or receiving systemic immunosuppression were excluded from the trial. Peripheral blood for TCR sequencing was collected from all dose cohorts at baseline, on cycle 4 day 1, and on cycle 7 day 1. Samples were obtained from an open-label, multicenter, first-in-human phase I dose-escalation trial of ivuxolimab. Adults with locally advanced or metastatic head and neck squamous cell, hepatocellular, melanoma or renal cell carcinoma were enrolled in the trial. Before TCR sequencing, CD4+ T cells and CD8+ T cells from peripheral blood were sorted into separate populations. Looking up the germline V gene (reference sequence) yields CDR1 SEHNR and CDR2 FQNEAQ. The junction shows trimming of 4 bases on V and 0 bases on J, plus 10 bases between the germline ends. Taken from cysteine to phenylalanine, the CDR3 has 14 residues. Only the CDR3 portion is preserved as DNA: 42 bases, with reading frame beginning at the first base.

This specimen comes from a study of OX40 agonist ivuxolimab in advanced cancers. Describing the broader study: The costimulatory receptor OX40 (CD134) was targeted by ivuxolimab, a fully human IgG2 agonistic monoclonal antibody. Intravenous ivuxolimab was administered to patients every 2 weeks at six dose levels: 0.01, 0.1, 0.3, 1.5, 3 and 10 mg/kg. Of the approximately 54 dose-escalation patients, hepatocellular carcinoma was present in approximately 20, melanoma in some 15, renal cell carcinoma in 9 and head and neck cancer in 9. In the dose-escalation cohort, approximately 80% of patients were male, and the mean age was approximately 60 years with a range of about 23 to 79. Prior anti-PD-1, anti-PD-L1 or anti-CTLA-4 therapy was permitted, and approximately 40% of dose-escalation patients had received checkpoint inhibitors. Partial responses occurred in three dose-escalation patients, of whom one had hepatocellular carcinoma and two had cutaneous melanoma. The purpose of peripheral TCRbeta sequencing was to test whether ivuxolimab changed TCR sequence diversity and led to clonal T-cell expansion. The monotherapy dose-escalation portion (N = 52 patients) of the phase I ivuxolimab trial is reported in the paper.

Study-wide conclusions, independent of this receptor: Clonal expansion of both CD4+ and CD8+ blood T cells was observed from baseline to week 6 at doses 0.1 to 3.0 mg/kg. Which antigens the clonally expanded peripheral T cells were specific for was not determined. In partial responders in the 0.1-3.0 mg/kg groups, normalized peripheral clonal expansion was found to be among the lowest, especially among CD8+ T cells. Low levels of normalized T-cell clonal expansion were also shown by some nonresponding patients. After ivuxolimab, CD8+ T cells had more expanded clones than CD4+ T cells on average.

For sequencing of the TCRbeta CDR3 region, genomic DNA was extracted from the sorted cells. The immunoSEQ Assay was used for sequencing of TCRbeta CDR3 regions. TCRdb took this table from immuneACCESS and kept in-frame rearrangements with V and J called. Such tables lack part of the clones; where checked against another copy, unresolved V genes explain under half of the gap, and the rest is unexplained. In all, the sample holds 30,000 to 35,000 clones, and approximately 81% of those were seen once. The top ten hold 1.3% to 1.5% of the sample. The sequences come from CD4+ or CD8+ T cells sorted from blood, collected in a trial of the OX40 agonist ivuxolimab. This clonotype originated in an adult with an advanced solid tumor such as melanoma, head and neck, liver or kidney cancer. The rearrangement joined TRBV7-9 to TRBJ2-7; perhaps TRBD1 is the D gene, with 5 bases matching. The nucleotides are TGTGCCAGCAGCTCGGCGACAGTCTCCTACGAGCAGTACTTC. The encoded protein is CASSSATVSYEQYF.